This T cell receptor (beta chain) originates from a study of T cells after yellow fever vaccination. Overall study context: SMART-Seq v4 Ultra Low Input handled preparation of low-cell-number fractions.

Universal primer sites and UMIs were introduced during 5'RACE template-switching synthesis of TCR cDNA. Via MiXCR, TCRdb re-called the 5' RACE reads, giving one row per CDR3 protein. The repertoire has 100,000 to 150,000 distinct CDR3 sequences, over 8% of them found once; the top ten carry roughly 43%. The study's findings and limits: Although the secondary response was weaker, it peaked faster, at day 5 versus 15. Reappearing after the booster were most of the clones from primary vaccination (about 96% CD4, 88% CD8).

Comment on this clonotype: The target antigen is unknown.

This receptor was obtained from a man between 18 and 35 years old who received the YFV17D yellow fever vaccine. The starting material was CD8+ T cells sorted from PBMCs, obtained on the day of the yellow fever booster vaccination.

The CDR3 coding sequence is TGTGCCACCAGTGACCGGACAGGGGGCGCAGGTAATGAGCAGTTCTTC. Translated, it gives CATSDRTGGAGNEQFF. The chain employs TRBV24-1 and TRBJ2-1; 11 bases line up with TRBD1. From germline, CDR1 is KGHDR and CDR2 SFDVKD. The CDR3 has 16 residues. Trimming cost V 4 bases and J 7 bases; bases outside gene matches: 8.